The rows below give T cell receptor beta chains drawn from one sample of a study of persistence of HIV-infected CD4 T cells. Their antigen targets remain unknown. Generated by immunoSEQ multiplex PCR, the TCRdb table keeps only in-frame clones and is missing some. Counted here are under 50,000 clones, approximately 90% occurring once; the ten biggest clones make up around 2%. The source material was CD4+ T cells sorted from PBMCs after roughly 18-hour stimulation, sampled from a patient who received antiretroviral therapy. These receptors all come from an adult man with HIV who was CMV-seropositive. CDR3s include the opening cysteine and the closing phenylalanine or tryptophan. Fields, in order: D gene, clone size, V gene, CDR3 length, J gene, CDR3 protein, CDR3 DNA. D genes are given only for firm matches. Size is stated for part of the rows, as once, few or many counts, or as a class when the clone is expanded.

d_gene: TRBD2; abundance: NA; v_gene: TRBV9; len: 20; j_gene: TRBJ2-3; CDR3aa: CASSALSGTSGAGVYGTQYF; CDR3nt: TGTGCCAGCAGCGCCCTATCCGGGACTAGCGGTGCCGGCGTATACGGAACGCAGTATTTT
d_gene: NA; abundance: NA; v_gene: TRBV5-4; len: 13; j_gene: TRBJ2-7; CDR3aa: CASSSGLTYEQYF; CDR3nt: TGTGCCAGCAGCTCCGGACTAACCTACGAGCAGTACTTC
d_gene: NA; abundance: NA; v_gene: TRBV3-1/TRBV3-2; len: 12; j_gene: TRBJ1-1; CDR3aa: CASSQVPGAAFF; CDR3nt: TGTGCCAGCAGCCAAGTCCCCGGCGCAGCTTTCTTT
d_gene: NA; abundance: NA; v_gene: TRBV20-1; len: 14; j_gene: TRBJ1-5; CDR3aa: CSASRGVRNQPQHF; CDR3nt: TGCAGTGCTAGTAGGGGGGTTCGCAATCAGCCCCAGCATTTT
d_gene: NA; abundance: NA; v_gene: TRBV5-1; len: 14; j_gene: TRBJ1-3; CDR3aa: CASSPGVSGNTIYF; CDR3nt: TGCGCCAGCAGCCCCGGCGTTAGTGGAAACACCATATATTTT
d_gene: TRBD2; abundance: once; v_gene: TRBV9; len: 18; j_gene: TRBJ2-3; CDR3aa: CASSVGLAGGHMADTQYF; CDR3nt: TGTGCCAGCAGCGTAGGACTAGCGGGGGGGCATATGGCAGATACGCAGTATTTT
d_gene: TRBD1; abundance: NA; v_gene: TRBV19; len: 13; j_gene: TRBJ1-1; CDR3aa: CASSTSTGTEAFF; CDR3nt: TGTGCCAGTAGCACATCGACAGGGACTGAAGCTTTCTTT
d_gene: NA; abundance: NA; v_gene: TRBV6-5; len: 11; j_gene: TRBJ1-1; CDR3aa: CASIGSTEAFF; CDR3nt: TGTGCCAGCATCGGCAGCACTGAAGCTTTCTTT
d_gene: NA; abundance: NA; v_gene: TRBV28; len: 13; j_gene: TRBJ1-2; CDR3aa: CASSSQGSRGYTF; CDR3nt: TGTGCCAGCAGTTCCCAGGGGAGTCGGGGCTACACCTTC
d_gene: NA; abundance: NA; v_gene: TRBV2; len: 16; j_gene: TRBJ2-1; CDR3aa: CASSEYGGYSYNEQFF; CDR3nt: TGTGCCAGCAGTGAATACGGGGGTTACTCCTACAATGAGCAGTTCTTC
d_gene: TRBD1; abundance: NA; v_gene: TRBV2; len: 14; j_gene: TRBJ2-2; CDR3aa: CASTRDRRTGELFF; CDR3nt: TGTGCCAGCACTCGGGACAGGCGCACCGGGGAGCTGTTTTTT
d_gene: TRBD2; abundance: NA; v_gene: TRBV28; len: 17; j_gene: TRBJ2-3; CDR3aa: CASMITASGGATDTQYF; CDR3nt: TGTGCCAGTATGATCACGGCTAGCGGGGGGGCCACAGATACGCAGTATTTT
d_gene: NA; abundance: once; v_gene: TRBV5-6; len: 14; j_gene: TRBJ1-3; CDR3aa: CASSLSGVGNTIYF; CDR3nt: TGTGCCAGCAGCTTGAGCGGGGTTGGAAACACCATATATTTT
d_gene: TRBD2; abundance: NA; v_gene: TRBV7-3; len: 16; j_gene: TRBJ2-5; CDR3aa: CASSLTGTSGQETQYF; CDR3nt: TGTGCCAGCAGCTTAACGGGGACTAGCGGCCAAGAGACCCAGTACTTC
d_gene: NA; abundance: NA; v_gene: TRBV7-3; len: 14; j_gene: TRBJ1-2; CDR3aa: CASSLDSSNYGYTF; CDR3nt: TGTGCCAGCAGCTTAGACAGCTCTAACTATGGCTACACCTTC
d_gene: NA; abundance: NA; v_gene: TRBV4-1; len: 15; j_gene: TRBJ2-2; CDR3aa: CASSRGGALSGELFF; CDR3nt: TGCGCCAGCTCCCGGGGCGGCGCACTATCCGGGGAGCTGTTTTTT
d_gene: NA; abundance: NA; v_gene: TRBV19; len: 17; j_gene: TRBJ1-5; CDR3aa: CASSIDRSTGRNQPQHF; CDR3nt: TGTGCCAGTAGTATAGATAGGAGCACAGGGAGGAATCAGCCCCAGCATTTT
d_gene: NA; abundance: once; v_gene: TRBV14; len: 13; j_gene: TRBJ1-2; CDR3aa: CASSPDIDRGYTF; CDR3nt: TGTGCCAGCAGCCCCGATATTGACAGGGGCTACACCTTC
d_gene: NA; abundance: once; v_gene: TRBV18; len: 15; j_gene: TRBJ2-6; CDR3aa: CASSPRGPGANVLTF; CDR3nt: TGTGCCAGCTCACCAAGGGGACCCGGGGCCAACGTCCTGACTTTC
d_gene: NA; abundance: NA; v_gene: TRBV2; len: 11; j_gene: TRBJ2-3; CDR3aa: CASSTTDTQYF; CDR3nt: TGTGCCAGCAGTACCACAGATACGCAGTATTTT
d_gene: TRBD1; abundance: few; v_gene: TRBV5-4; len: 15; j_gene: TRBJ1-2; CDR3aa: CASSSPTGGDYGYTF; CDR3nt: TGTGCCAGCAGCTCGCCGACAGGGGGCGACTATGGCTACACCTTC
d_gene: NA; abundance: NA; v_gene: TRBV4-1; len: 13; j_gene: TRBJ1-1; CDR3aa: CASSLDPNTEAFF; CDR3nt: TGCGCCAGCAGCCTCGACCCGAACACTGAAGCTTTCTTT
d_gene: NA; abundance: NA; v_gene: TRBV5-4; len: 19; j_gene: TRBJ2-6; CDR3aa: CASSVPTLQGSSGANVLTF; CDR3nt: TGTGCCAGCAGCGTACCGACTCTCCAGGGATCCTCTGGGGCCAACGTCCTGACTTTC
d_gene: NA; abundance: NA; v_gene: TRBV2; len: 13; j_gene: TRBJ1-5; CDR3aa: CASTGRENQPQHF; CDR3nt: TGTGCCAGCACGGGGAGGGAAAATCAGCCCCAGCATTTT
d_gene: NA; abundance: NA; v_gene: TRBV28; len: 15; j_gene: TRBJ2-2; CDR3aa: CASSFGFANTGELFF; CDR3nt: TGTGCCAGCAGTTTCGGCTTCGCGAACACCGGGGAGCTGTTTTTT
d_gene: TRBD1; abundance: NA; v_gene: TRBV28; len: 15; j_gene: TRBJ1-1; CDR3aa: CASSLRTGVDTEAFF; CDR3nt: TGTGCCAGCAGTTTACGAACAGGGGTGGACACTGAAGCTTTCTTT
d_gene: NA; abundance: NA; v_gene: TRBV27; len: 16; j_gene: TRBJ2-3; CDR3aa: CASSLSGLASTDTQYF; CDR3nt: TGTGCCAGCAGTTTATCTGGGTTAGCTAGCACAGATACGCAGTATTTT
d_gene: TRBD1; abundance: few; v_gene: TRBV6-2/TRBV6-3; len: 15; j_gene: TRBJ1-5; CDR3aa: CASSGTGQGTQPQHF; CDR3nt: TGTGCCAGCAGTGGAACGGGACAGGGTACCCAGCCCCAGCATTTT
d_gene: NA; abundance: NA; v_gene: TRBV18; len: 14; j_gene: TRBJ1-2; CDR3aa: CASSPPPGVDGYTF; CDR3nt: TGTGCCAGCTCACCACCCCCGGGCGTGGATGGCTACACCTTC
d_gene: NA; abundance: once; v_gene: TRBV3-1/TRBV3-2; len: 13; j_gene: TRBJ1-5; CDR3aa: CASSQAPVGPQHF; CDR3nt: TGTGCCAGCAGCCAGGCTCCAGTGGGGCCCCAGCATTTT
d_gene: NA; abundance: NA; v_gene: TRBV4-2; len: 15; j_gene: TRBJ2-1; CDR3aa: CASSKDSKSYNEQFF; CDR3nt: TGTGCCAGCAGCAAGGACTCAAAGTCCTACAATGAGCAGTTCTTC
d_gene: NA; abundance: NA; v_gene: TRBV5-1; len: 18; j_gene: TRBJ2-2; CDR3aa: CASSSQPSGTPNTGELFF; CDR3nt: TGCGCCAGCAGCTCGCAACCCTCCGGGACACCGAACACCGGGGAGCTGTTTTTT
d_gene: NA; abundance: NA; v_gene: TRBV4-2; len: 13; j_gene: TRBJ2-1; CDR3aa: CASSQDMRNEQFF; CDR3nt: TGTGCCAGCAGCCAAGATATGAGAAATGAGCAGTTCTTC
d_gene: TRBD1; abundance: NA; v_gene: TRBV5-5; len: 16; j_gene: TRBJ2-6; CDR3aa: CASSFTGGAGANVLTF; CDR3nt: TGTGCCAGCAGCTTTACAGGGGGCGCTGGGGCCAACGTCCTGACTTTC
d_gene: TRBD1; abundance: few; v_gene: TRBV6-5; len: 16; j_gene: TRBJ1-1; CDR3aa: CASSYRVGQGNTEAFF; CDR3nt: TGTGCCAGCAGTTACCGCGTTGGACAGGGGAACACTGAAGCTTTCTTT
d_gene: TRBD1; abundance: NA; v_gene: TRBV6-5; len: 13; j_gene: TRBJ1-2; CDR3aa: CASSFGQVYGYTF; CDR3nt: TGTGCCAGCAGTTTTGGACAGGTTTATGGCTACACCTTC
d_gene: NA; abundance: once; v_gene: TRBV4-1; len: 16; j_gene: TRBJ2-2; CDR3aa: CASSRVGLRGTGELFF; CDR3nt: TGCGCCAGCAGCCGAGTCGGGCTAAGGGGCACCGGGGAGCTGTTTTTT
d_gene: NA; abundance: NA; v_gene: TRBV14; len: 13; j_gene: TRBJ1-2; CDR3aa: CASSQEGLYGYTF; CDR3nt: TGTGCCAGCAGCCAAGAGGGACTCTATGGCTACACCTTC
d_gene: NA; abundance: NA; v_gene: TRBV18; len: 16; j_gene: TRBJ1-1; CDR3aa: CASSPRTDALDTEAFF; CDR3nt: TGTGCCAGCTCACCACGGACGGATGCACTGGACACTGAAGCTTTCTTT
d_gene: TRBD1; abundance: few; v_gene: TRBV5-1; len: 14; j_gene: TRBJ2-7; CDR3aa: CASSRGQAAYEQYF; CDR3nt: TGCGCCAGCAGCAGGGGACAGGCGGCCTACGAGCAGTACTTC
d_gene: NA; abundance: NA; v_gene: TRBV19; len: 15; j_gene: TRBJ1-5; CDR3aa: CASSMGNAGGQPQHF; CDR3nt: TGTGCCAGTAGTATGGGCAATGCGGGAGGGCAGCCCCAGCATTTT
d_gene: TRBD1; abundance: NA; v_gene: TRBV10-3; len: 18; j_gene: TRBJ1-6; CDR3aa: CAISETGTGADSITPLHF; CDR3nt: TGTGCCATCAGTGAAACCGGGACAGGAGCGGACAGCATCACACCCCTCCACTTT
d_gene: TRBD1; abundance: NA; v_gene: TRBV14; len: 15; j_gene: TRBJ2-4; CDR3aa: CASSQERTGRNIQYF; CDR3nt: TGTGCCAGCAGCCAAGAACGGACAGGGAGAAACATTCAGTACTTC
d_gene: NA; abundance: NA; v_gene: TRBV4-1; len: 16; j_gene: TRBJ1-6; CDR3aa: CASSQDPRGRGSPLHF; CDR3nt: TGCGCCAGCAGCCAAGATCCCCGAGGCAGGGGTTCACCCCTCCACTTT
d_gene: TRBD1; abundance: NA; v_gene: TRBV5-5; len: 16; j_gene: TRBJ1-5; CDR3aa: CASSLWSGQGSQPQHF; CDR3nt: TGTGCCAGCAGCTTGTGGTCGGGACAGGGGAGTCAGCCCCAGCATTTT
d_gene: NA; abundance: NA; v_gene: TRBV13; len: 14; j_gene: TRBJ2-7; CDR3aa: CASRIAGYSYEQYF; CDR3nt: TGTGCCAGCAGGATCGCAGGGTACTCCTACGAGCAGTACTTC
d_gene: NA; abundance: NA; v_gene: TRBV10-3; len: 14; j_gene: TRBJ1-5; CDR3aa: CAISEGGVNRPQHF; CDR3nt: TGTGCCATCAGTGAGGGCGGGGTTAACCGGCCCCAGCATTTT
d_gene: NA; abundance: NA; v_gene: TRBV6-5; len: 13; j_gene: TRBJ1-2; CDR3aa: CASREDGAYGYTF; CDR3nt: TGTGCCAGCAGGGAGGACGGGGCCTATGGCTACACCTTC
d_gene: NA; abundance: NA; v_gene: TRBV6-1; len: 20; j_gene: TRBJ1-6; CDR3aa: CASSEGPFTGSTGTNSPLHF; CDR3nt: TGTGCCAGCAGTGAAGGGCCTTTTACGGGATCCACTGGTACAAATTCACCCCTCCACTTT
d_gene: NA; abundance: NA; v_gene: TRBV7-2; len: 14; j_gene: TRBJ2-7; CDR3aa: CASSSFGSFYEQYF; CDR3nt: TGTGCCAGCAGCTCCTTCGGGAGTTTCTACGAGCAGTACTTC
d_gene: TRBD2; abundance: NA; v_gene: TRBV18; len: 15; j_gene: TRBJ2-1; CDR3aa: CASSPSGGSYNEQFF; CDR3nt: TGTGCCAGCTCACCTAGCGGGGGCTCCTACAATGAGCAGTTCTTC
d_gene: NA; abundance: NA; v_gene: TRBV19; len: 16; j_gene: TRBJ2-2; CDR3aa: CASSISGGGVTGELFF; CDR3nt: TGTGCCAGTAGTATATCGGGAGGGGGCGTCACCGGGGAGCTGTTTTTT
d_gene: NA; abundance: NA; v_gene: TRBV5-1; len: 14; j_gene: TRBJ2-7; CDR3aa: CASSLVSYSYEQYF; CDR3nt: TGCGCCAGCAGCTTGGTCTCGTATTCCTACGAGCAGTACTTC
d_gene: NA; abundance: NA; v_gene: TRBV2; len: 16; j_gene: TRBJ1-5; CDR3aa: CASSGPGTASNQPQHF; CDR3nt: TGTGCCAGCAGTGGGCCGGGGACGGCTAGCAATCAGCCCCAGCATTTT
d_gene: NA; abundance: NA; v_gene: TRBV5-1; len: 16; j_gene: TRBJ1-4; CDR3aa: CASSLVGRTRNEKLFF; CDR3nt: TGCGCCAGCAGCTTGGTAGGTCGGACAAGAAATGAAAAACTGTTTTTT
d_gene: NA; abundance: NA; v_gene: TRBV5-1; len: 15; j_gene: TRBJ2-2; CDR3aa: CASATTDANTGELFF; CDR3nt: TGCGCCAGCGCAACGACAGATGCGAACACCGGGGAGCTGTTTTTT
d_gene: NA; abundance: NA; v_gene: TRBV6-4; len: 14; j_gene: TRBJ2-1; CDR3aa: CASSAEIQGTEQFF; CDR3nt: TGTGCCAGCAGTGCCGAGATTCAGGGGACTGAGCAGTTCTTC
d_gene: NA; abundance: NA; v_gene: TRBV9; len: 14; j_gene: TRBJ2-7; CDR3aa: CASSVRGGLYEQYF; CDR3nt: TGTGCCAGCAGCGTTCGGGGCGGACTCTACGAGCAGTACTTC
d_gene: TRBD1; abundance: NA; v_gene: TRBV7-9; len: 15; j_gene: TRBJ1-5; CDR3aa: CASSSSGGSNQPQHF; CDR3nt: TGTGCCAGCAGCAGCTCAGGGGGCAGCAATCAGCCCCAGCATTTT